This T cell receptor (beta chain) was observed in a study of beta chain features in type 1 diabetes. Reverse transcription of all isolated RNA meant that expressed TCRB transcripts were sequenced. Sequencing was performed with immunoSEQ multiplex PCR; in TCRdb, only in-frame clones are kept and a portion is missing. The sample has about 45,000 clones, roughly 70% seen once; the top ten hold about 2%. This clone was counted a few times. Its cognate antigen is unknown. Study results and caveats: Among type 1 diabetes patients, VDJ junctions had fewer insertions and more deletions. All four CD4+ subsets from Type 1 diabetes patients carried moderately but significantly shorter TCRB CDR3s.

V was shortened by 5 bases and J by 0 bases, with 5 bases between the two germline ends. CDR1 SGHTA and CDR2 FQGNSA come from the germline V gene. The CDR3 covers 12 residues. The V call is TRBV7-2, the J call TRBJ2-7; D is unclear. The clonotype was recovered from a woman aged 18-29 years with type 1 diabetes. Sequencing was carried out using Tregs from blood. The CDR3 loop is CASSPSSYEQYF. CDR3 sequence (DNA): TGTGCCAGCAGCCCGAGCTCCTACGAGCAGTACTTC.